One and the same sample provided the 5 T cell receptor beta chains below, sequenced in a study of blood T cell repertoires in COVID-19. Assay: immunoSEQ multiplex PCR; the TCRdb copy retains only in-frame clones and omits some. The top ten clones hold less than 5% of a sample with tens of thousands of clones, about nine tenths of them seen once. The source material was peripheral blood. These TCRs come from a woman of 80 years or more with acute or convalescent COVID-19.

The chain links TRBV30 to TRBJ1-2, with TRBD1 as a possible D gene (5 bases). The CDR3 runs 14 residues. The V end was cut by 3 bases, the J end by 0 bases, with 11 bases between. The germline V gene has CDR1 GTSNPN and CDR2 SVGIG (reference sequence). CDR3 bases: TGTGCCTGGAGCTGGGGCGGGACTAACTATGGCTACACCTTC. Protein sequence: CAWSWGGTNYGYTF.

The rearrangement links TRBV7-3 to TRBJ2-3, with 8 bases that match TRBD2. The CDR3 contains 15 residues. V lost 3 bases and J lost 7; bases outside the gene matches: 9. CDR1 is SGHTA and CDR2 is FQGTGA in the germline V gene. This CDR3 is CASSLLAGSSNTQYF. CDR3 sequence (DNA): TGTGCCAGCAGCTTGTTAGCGGGAAGTTCAAATACGCAGTATTTT.

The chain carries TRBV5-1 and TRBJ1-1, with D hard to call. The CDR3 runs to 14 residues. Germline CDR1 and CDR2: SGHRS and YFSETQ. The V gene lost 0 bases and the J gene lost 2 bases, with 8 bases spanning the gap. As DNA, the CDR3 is TGCGCCAGCAGCTTGGTACACCTTAACACTGAAGCTTTCTTT. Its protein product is CASSLVHLNTEAFF.

The CDR3 region has the DNA TGTGCCAGCAGCGTACTACCGGAGAGCAGGGTAGGCTATGGCTACACCTTC. Translating it yields CASSVLPESRVGYGYTF. This chain links TRBV9 with TRBJ1-2; a weak D match, TRBD1 (5 bases). There are 17 residues in the CDR3. Germline CDR1 SGDLS, CDR2 YYNGEE. V gave up 1 base and J gave up 4 bases, with 20 bases separating them.

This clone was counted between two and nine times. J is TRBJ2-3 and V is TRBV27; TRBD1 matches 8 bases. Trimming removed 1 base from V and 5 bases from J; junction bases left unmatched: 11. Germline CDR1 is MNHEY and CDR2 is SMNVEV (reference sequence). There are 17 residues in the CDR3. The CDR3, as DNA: TGTGCCAGCAGTTTATTGGTCCGGGCAGGGGGCTTAGATACGCAGTATTTT. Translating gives CASSLLVRAGGLDTQYF.